The T cell receptor beta chain described here comes from a study of T cells after posttransplantation cyclophosphamide. Study findings and constraints: Blood and skin or GI T cell repertoires showed limited TRB overlap. TRB clonality was highly associated with recipient CMV seropositivity and reactivation. Donor-recipient repertoire similarity was low at 1-2 months, rising over year one.

The data were produced by immunoSEQ multiplex PCR, yet TCRdb's version contains in-frame clones alone and is incomplete. The sample yields just over 25,000 clones, without any singletons. The V gene lost 4 bases and the J gene lost 3 bases, with 13 bases spanning the gap. The CDR3 runs 15 residues. CDR1 and CDR2 (germline): SGHRS, YFSETQ. In this sample, this clone turned up many times. The antigen is not known. This sequence was found in a man aged 45-65 years in good health, CMV-negative, and a related stem cell transplant donor. The sequenced material came from PBMCs. The chain recombines TRBV5-1 with TRBJ1-4; D may be TRBD1 (6 bases). The chain's CDR3 is CASSPGALANEKLFF. The CDR3 coding sequence is TGCGCCAGCAGCCCAGGGGCCCTGGCTAATGAAAAACTGTTTTTT.